Listed below are T cell receptor beta chains from one sample, sequenced in a study of blood T cell repertoires in COVID-19. The repertoire was sequenced with immunoSEQ multiplex PCR; TCRdb's copy has only in-frame clones and lacks some. This sample carries approximately 110,000 clones, around 88% of them seen once, and the ten largest clones take about 5%. The sequencing input was peripheral blood. These receptor sequences come from a human donor in a cohort sampled during active COVID-19. The CDR3 runs from the conserved cysteine through the conserved F or W. A D gene is named only where the DNA matches it firmly. Size values are once, few and many counts, or a class for expanded clones, and some rows have none.

J: TRBJ2-7
V: TRBV6-5
size: .
D: TRBD2
CDR3: CASSRGLEPYEQYF
DNA: TGTGCCAGCAGTAGAGGACTAGAACCCTACGAGCAGTACTTC

J: TRBJ2-3
V: TRBV6-5
size: .
D: .
CDR3: CASRETGVRTDTQYF
DNA: TGTGCCAGCAGGGAGACAGGCGTTCGCACAGATACGCAGTATTTT

J: TRBJ1-1
V: TRBV6-5
size: .
D: TRBD1
CDR3: CASSTGQWEAFF
DNA: TGTGCCAGCAGCACGGGACAGTGGGAAGCTTTCTTT

J: TRBJ2-3
V: TRBV9
size: .
D: TRBD1
CDR3: CASSVTLRGRTTDTQYF
DNA: TGTGCCAGCAGCGTAACCCTCAGGGGGCGCACCACAGATACGCAGTATTTT

J: TRBJ1-1
V: TRBV3-1/TRBV3-2
size: .
D: .
CDR3: CASRRQINTEAFF
DNA: TGTGCCAGCAGGCGACAGATTAACACTGAAGCTTTCTTT

J: TRBJ2-1
V: TRBV5-1
size: .
D: TRBD2
CDR3: CASSLIPGTSGGNEQFF
DNA: TGCGCCAGCAGCTTGATACCCGGGACTAGCGGAGGTAATGAGCAGTTCTTC

J: TRBJ2-5
V: TRBV7-9
size: .
D: TRBD2
CDR3: CASSLFRASGLETQYF
DNA: TGTGCCAGCTCACTTTTCCGGGCTAGCGGACTAGAGACCCAGTACTTC

J: TRBJ2-1
V: TRBV6-5
size: .
D: TRBD1
CDR3: CASSRQGAYNEQFF
DNA: TGTGCCAGCAGTCGACAGGGGGCCTACAATGAGCAGTTCTTC

J: TRBJ2-7
V: TRBV28
size: .
D: TRBD1
CDR3: CASSPVRTGGSYEQYF
DNA: TGTGCCAGCAGCCCCGTCCGGACAGGGGGCTCCTACGAGCAGTACTTC

J: TRBJ2-3
V: TRBV2
size: .
D: TRBD2
CDR3: CASSRWTSGIGTDTQYF
DNA: TGTGCCAGCAGTCGATGGACTAGCGGGATAGGTACAGATACGCAGTATTTT

J: TRBJ1-1
V: TRBV21-1
size: .
D: .
CDR3: CASSKKAPGALGTEAFF
DNA: TGTGCCAGCAGCAAAAAGGCTCCAGGGGCATTAGGGACTGAAGCTTTCTTT

J: TRBJ2-1
V: TRBV15
size: .
D: .
CDR3: CATSRRNEQFF
DNA: TGTGCCACCAGCAGGAGGAATGAGCAGTTCTTC

J: TRBJ2-2
V: TRBV19
size: .
D: .
CDR3: CAVSLGVTGELFF
DNA: TGTGCCGTCTCACTCGGGGTCACCGGGGAGCTGTTTTTT

J: TRBJ1-2
V: TRBV6-5
size: once
D: .
CDR3: CASRPAGVTGYTF
DNA: TGTGCCAGCAGACCAGCGGGGGTTACTGGCTACACCTTC

J: TRBJ2-2
V: TRBV30
size: .
D: TRBD2
CDR3: CAWSELAGGGELFF
DNA: TGTGCCTGGAGTGAACTAGCGGGAGGGGGGGAGCTGTTTTTT

J: TRBJ2-7
V: TRBV7-9
size: .
D: TRBD1
CDR3: CASSPGQGIYEQYF
DNA: TGTGCCAGCAGCCCAGGACAGGGAATCTACGAGCAGTACTTC

J: TRBJ1-1
V: TRBV7-2
size: .
D: TRBD1
CDR3: CASSLTGQGARTEAFF
DNA: TGTGCCAGCAGCTTAACGGGACAGGGGGCACGGACTGAAGCTTTCTTT

J: TRBJ1-1
V: TRBV9
size: .
D: TRBD1
CDR3: CASSVTGARTEAFF
DNA: TGTGCCAGCAGCGTAACAGGGGCGAGGACTGAAGCTTTCTTT

J: TRBJ1-1
V: TRBV3-1/TRBV3-2
size: .
D: .
CDR3: CASSQRRSGRLDTEAFF
DNA: TGTGCCAGCAGCCAACGCCGGTCGGGGAGGTTGGACACTGAAGCTTTCTTT

J: TRBJ2-7
V: TRBV6-1
size: .
D: .
CDR3: CASSERGQAAYEVYEQYF
DNA: TGTGCCAGCAGTGAAAGAGGGCAGGCCGCCTACGAAGTATACGAGCAGTACTTC

J: TRBJ2-7
V: TRBV7-6
size: .
D: TRBD2
CDR3: CASSLEAAGVYEQYF
DNA: TGTGCCAGCAGCTTAGAGGCTGCGGGAGTATACGAGCAGTACTTC

J: TRBJ1-3
V: TRBV11-2
size: few
D: TRBD1
CDR3: CASSLVSRDRGRNTIYF
DNA: TGTGCCAGCAGCCTCGTTTCAAGGGACAGGGGAAGAAACACCATATATTTT

J: TRBJ2-2
V: TRBV18
size: .
D: .
CDR3: CASSAAGRELFF
DNA: TGTGCCAGCTCAGCGGCAGGGAGGGAGCTGTTTTTT

J: TRBJ1-1
V: TRBV4-3
size: .
D: .
CDR3: CASSQVYNTEAFF
DNA: TGCGCCAGCAGCCAAGTGTATAACACTGAAGCTTTCTTT

J: TRBJ1-1
V: TRBV6-5
size: .
D: .
CDR3: CASSSWREENTEAFF
DNA: TGTGCCAGCAGTTCTTGGCGGGAGGAAAACACTGAAGCTTTCTTT

J: TRBJ2-7
V: TRBV20-1
size: .
D: TRBD2
CDR3: CSASLREGFYEQYF
DNA: TGCAGTGCTAGTTTACGGGAGGGATTCTACGAGCAGTACTTC

J: TRBJ2-7
V: TRBV29-1
size: .
D: TRBD2
CDR3: CSVTSGLAEHRGYEQYF
DNA: TGCAGCGTGACCTCGGGACTAGCGGAGCACAGAGGATACGAGCAGTACTTC

J: TRBJ2-2
V: TRBV7-3
size: few
D: TRBD2
CDR3: CATKREGYTGELFF
DNA: TGTGCCACCAAGCGGGAGGGGTACACCGGGGAGCTGTTTTTT

J: TRBJ2-7
V: TRBV18
size: .
D: TRBD1
CDR3: CASSPSQDRGSYEQYF
DNA: TGTGCCAGCTCACCTTCTCAAGACAGGGGCTCCTACGAGCAGTACTTC

J: TRBJ2-7
V: TRBV6-6
size: once
D: TRBD1
CDR3: CASRRQGAIYEQYF
DNA: TGTGCCAGCAGGAGACAGGGGGCAATCTACGAGCAGTACTTC

J: TRBJ2-5
V: TRBV5-4
size: .
D: TRBD2
CDR3: CASSLTSGPRETQYF
DNA: TGTGCCAGCAGCTTGACTAGCGGGCCTCGAGAGACCCAGTACTTC

J: TRBJ1-2
V: TRBV6-5
size: .
D: .
CDR3: CASSYGFAGGYTF
DNA: TGTGCCAGCAGTTACGGGTTCGCGGGCGGCTACACCTTC

J: TRBJ2-2
V: TRBV28
size: once
D: TRBD2
CDR3: CASSSKRLAKNTGELFF
DNA: TGTGCCAGCAGTTCCAAACGACTAGCCAAGAACACCGGGGAGCTGTTTTTT

J: TRBJ2-1
V: TRBV5-6
size: .
D: .
CDR3: CASSAILRVVDGKYNEQFF
DNA: TGTGCCAGCAGCGCTATCTTGAGGGTAGTTGACGGGAAGTACAATGAGCAGTTCTTC

J: TRBJ2-3
V: TRBV5-4
size: .
D: .
CDR3: CASSPEGTDTQYF
DNA: TGTGCCAGCAGCCCGGAGGGCACAGATACGCAGTATTTT

J: TRBJ2-1
V: TRBV27
size: once
D: TRBD2
CDR3: CASSGGTSVWDEQFF
DNA: TGTGCCAGCAGTGGAGGGACTAGCGTCTGGGATGAGCAGTTCTTC

J: TRBJ2-1
V: TRBV27
size: .
D: .
CDR3: CASSLSLDRRDEQFF
DNA: TGTGCCAGCAGTTTATCGTTAGACAGAAGGGATGAGCAGTTCTTC

J: TRBJ2-3
V: TRBV5-1
size: .
D: TRBD2
CDR3: CASSLGLAGVDTQYF
DNA: TGCGCCAGCAGCTTGGGACTAGCGGGAGTCGATACGCAGTATTTT

J: TRBJ2-3
V: TRBV19
size: .
D: TRBD2
CDR3: CASSIIGGRAPRADTQYF
DNA: TGTGCCAGTAGTATTATTGGCGGGAGGGCCCCGCGGGCAGATACGCAGTATTTT

J: TRBJ2-1
V: TRBV18
size: .
D: TRBD2
CDR3: CASSPTSAYNEQFF
DNA: TGTGCCAGCTCACCTACTAGCGCTTACAATGAGCAGTTCTTC

J: TRBJ1-5
V: TRBV18
size: .
D: .
CDR3: CASSQGSQPQHF
DNA: TGTGCCAGCTCACAGGGGTCTCAGCCCCAGCATTTT

J: TRBJ1-1
V: TRBV11-2
size: .
D: TRBD1
CDR3: CASSLVTGGTEAFF
DNA: TGTGCCAGCAGCTTAGTCACAGGGGGCACTGAAGCTTTCTTT

J: TRBJ1-2
V: TRBV7-9
size: few
D: TRBD1
CDR3: CASSARTGFYGYTF
DNA: TGTGCCAGCAGCGCTCGGACAGGATTCTATGGCTACACCTTC

J: TRBJ2-1
V: TRBV10-1
size: .
D: .
CDR3: CASSEGVYNEQFF
DNA: TGCGCCAGCAGTGAAGGGGTTTACAATGAGCAGTTCTTC

J: TRBJ2-2
V: TRBV6-1
size: .
D: TRBD2
CDR3: CASSEVGLAGAGTGELFF
DNA: TGTGCCAGCAGTGAAGTGGGGCTAGCGGGAGCGGGCACCGGGGAGCTGTTTTTT

J: TRBJ2-3
V: TRBV6-4
size: .
D: .
CDR3: CASSAVGGGTDTQYF
DNA: TGTGCCAGCAGTGCCGTGGGAGGTGGGACAGATACGCAGTATTTT

J: TRBJ1-2
V: TRBV5-1
size: .
D: .
CDR3: CASSLDRYYGYTF
DNA: TGCGCCAGCAGCTTGGATAGATACTATGGCTACACCTTC

J: TRBJ2-1
V: TRBV14
size: .
D: TRBD2
CDR3: CASSQGLAVEQFF
DNA: TGTGCCAGCAGCCAAGGCCTAGCGGTAGAGCAGTTCTTC

J: TRBJ1-4
V: TRBV27
size: .
D: .
CDR3: CASSLRVGGGKLFF
DNA: TGTGCCAGCAGTCTAAGGGTCGGGGGAGGAAAACTGTTTTTT

J: TRBJ2-7
V: TRBV6-6
size: .
D: .
CDR3: CASSLSGEQYF
DNA: TGTGCCAGCAGTCTCTCGGGGGAGCAGTACTTC

J: TRBJ1-3
V: TRBV7-9
size: few
D: .
CDR3: CASSLRDNAGNTIYF
DNA: TGTGCCAGCAGCTTAAGGGACAATGCAGGAAACACCATATATTTT

J: TRBJ2-5
V: TRBV5-1
size: .
D: TRBD2
CDR3: CASSLAPSGSGETQYF
DNA: TGCGCCAGCAGCTTGGCTCCTAGCGGGAGTGGAGAGACCCAGTACTTC

J: TRBJ2-5
V: TRBV3-1/TRBV3-2
size: .
D: .
CDR3: CASSHRDSPTETQYF
DNA: TGTGCCAGCAGCCACAGGGACTCCCCAACGGAGACCCAGTACTTC

J: TRBJ2-1
V: TRBV7-7
size: .
D: TRBD2
CDR3: CASSLSSGSSYNEQFF
DNA: TGTGCTAGCAGCTTATCTAGCGGGAGCTCCTACAATGAGCAGTTCTTC

J: TRBJ2-3
V: TRBV2
size: .
D: .
CDR3: CASSGGVSSTDTQYF
DNA: TGTGCCAGCAGTGGGGGCGTTTCTAGCACAGATACGCAGTATTTT